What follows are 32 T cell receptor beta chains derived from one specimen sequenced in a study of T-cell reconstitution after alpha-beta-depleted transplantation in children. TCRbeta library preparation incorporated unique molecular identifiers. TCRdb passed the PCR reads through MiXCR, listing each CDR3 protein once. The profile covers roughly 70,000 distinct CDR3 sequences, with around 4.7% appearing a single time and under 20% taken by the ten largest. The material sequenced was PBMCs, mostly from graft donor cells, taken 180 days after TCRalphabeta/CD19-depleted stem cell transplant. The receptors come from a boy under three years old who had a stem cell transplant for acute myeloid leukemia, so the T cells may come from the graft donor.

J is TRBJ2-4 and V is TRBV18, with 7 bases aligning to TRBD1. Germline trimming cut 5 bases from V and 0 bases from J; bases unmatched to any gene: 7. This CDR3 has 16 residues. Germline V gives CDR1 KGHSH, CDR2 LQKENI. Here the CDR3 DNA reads TGTGCCAGCTCAAACGGGACAGCCATAGCCAAAAACATTCAGTACTTC. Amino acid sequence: CASSNGTAIAKNIQYF.

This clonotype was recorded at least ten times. CDR3 DNA: TGTGCCAGCAGCTTACCGACTCCCGGAGCGGATTACGAGCAGTACTTC. This codes for CASSLPTPGADYEQYF. This rearrangement joins TRBV7-8 to TRBJ2-7; weak D call: TRBD2 (5 bases). With 2 bases removed from V and 4 bases from J, the gap between germline ends came to 18 bases. The CDR3 consists of 16 residues. Germline assignment: CDR1 SGHVS and CDR2 FQNEAQ. Complete variable domain (other parts from reference TRBV7-8 and TRBJ2-7): GAGVSQSPRYKVAKRGQDVALRCDPISGHVSLFWYQQALGQGPEFLTYFQNEAQLDKSGLPSDRFFAERPEGSVSTLKIQRTQQEDSAVYLCASSLPTPGADYEQYFGPGTRLTVT.

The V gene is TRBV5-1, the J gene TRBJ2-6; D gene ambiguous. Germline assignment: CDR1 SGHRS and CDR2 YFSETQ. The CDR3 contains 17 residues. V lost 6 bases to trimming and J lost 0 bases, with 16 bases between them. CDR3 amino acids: CASTLGPRSSGANVLTF. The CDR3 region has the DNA TGCGCCAGCACCCTTGGGCCGCGAAGCTCTGGGGCCAACGTCCTGACTTTC.

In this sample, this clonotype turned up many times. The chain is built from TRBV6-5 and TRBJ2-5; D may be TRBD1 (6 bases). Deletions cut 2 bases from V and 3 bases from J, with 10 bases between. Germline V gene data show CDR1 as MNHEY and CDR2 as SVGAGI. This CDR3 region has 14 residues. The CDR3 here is CASSYPTGKETQYF. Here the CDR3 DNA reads TGTGCCAGCAGTTACCCCACAGGGAAAGAGACCCAGTACTTC.

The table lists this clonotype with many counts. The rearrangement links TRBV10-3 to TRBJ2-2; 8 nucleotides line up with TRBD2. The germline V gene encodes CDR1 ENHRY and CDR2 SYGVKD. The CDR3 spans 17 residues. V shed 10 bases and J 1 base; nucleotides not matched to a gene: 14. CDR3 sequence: CATRGGHPYGNTGELFF. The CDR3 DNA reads TGTGCCACCCGCGGGGGGCATCCATATGGGAACACCGGGGAGCTGTTTTTT.

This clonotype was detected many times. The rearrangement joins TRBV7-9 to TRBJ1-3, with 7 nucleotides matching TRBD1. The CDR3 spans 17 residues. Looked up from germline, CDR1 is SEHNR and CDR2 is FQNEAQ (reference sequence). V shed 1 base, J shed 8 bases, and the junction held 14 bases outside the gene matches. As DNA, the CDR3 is TGTGCCAGCAGCTTAGAAGAGGGGGCTGAAGAGGTTTACACCATATATTTT. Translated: CASSLEEGAEEVYTIYF.

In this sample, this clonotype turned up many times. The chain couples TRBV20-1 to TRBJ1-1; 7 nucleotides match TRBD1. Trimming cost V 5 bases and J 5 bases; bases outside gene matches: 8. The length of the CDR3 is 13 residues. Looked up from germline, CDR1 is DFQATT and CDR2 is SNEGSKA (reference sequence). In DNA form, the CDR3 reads TGCAGTGCTTGGACAGGTTACGGGACTGAAGCTTTCTTT. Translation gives CSAWTGYGTEAFF.

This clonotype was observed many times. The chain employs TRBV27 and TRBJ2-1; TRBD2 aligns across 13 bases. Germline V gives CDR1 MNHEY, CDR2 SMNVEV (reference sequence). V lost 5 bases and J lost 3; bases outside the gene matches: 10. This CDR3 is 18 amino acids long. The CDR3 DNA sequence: TGTGCCAGCAGTCCCTACGGACTAGCGGGGGTTAACTACAATGAGCAGTTCTTC. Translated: CASSPYGLAGVNYNEQFF.

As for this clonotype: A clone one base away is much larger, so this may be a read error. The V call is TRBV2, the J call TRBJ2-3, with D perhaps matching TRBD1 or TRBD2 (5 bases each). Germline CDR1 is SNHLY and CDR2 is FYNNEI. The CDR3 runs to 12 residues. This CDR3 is CASSGDVDTRYF. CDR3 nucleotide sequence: TGTGCCAGCAGCGGGGACGTAGATACGCGGTATTTT.

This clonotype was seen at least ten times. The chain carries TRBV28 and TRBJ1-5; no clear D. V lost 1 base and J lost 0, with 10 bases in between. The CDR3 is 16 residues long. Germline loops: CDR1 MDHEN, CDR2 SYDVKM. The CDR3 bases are TGTGCCAGCAGTTTATTCGGCTTATATAGCAATCAGCCCCAGCATTTT. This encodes CASSLFGLYSNQPQHF.

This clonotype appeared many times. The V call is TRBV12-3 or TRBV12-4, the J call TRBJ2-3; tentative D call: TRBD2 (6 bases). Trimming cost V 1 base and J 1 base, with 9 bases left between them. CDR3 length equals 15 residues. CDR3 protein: CASSLGPGGTDTQYF. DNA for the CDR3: TGTGCCAGCAGTTTAGGACCGGGGGGCACAGATACGCAGTATTTT.

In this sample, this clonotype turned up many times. Written as DNA, the CDR3 is TGTGCCAGCAGCTTTACCGGGGTTAGTTGGGAGACCCAGTACTTC. It yields the protein CASSFTGVSWETQYF. The chain combines TRBV11-3 with TRBJ2-5; TRBD2 is a possible D gene (5 bases). In germline, CDR1 is SGHNT, CDR2 YENEEA. The CDR3 is made up of 15 amino acids. With 3 bases removed from V and 5 bases from J, the gap between germline ends came to 16 bases.

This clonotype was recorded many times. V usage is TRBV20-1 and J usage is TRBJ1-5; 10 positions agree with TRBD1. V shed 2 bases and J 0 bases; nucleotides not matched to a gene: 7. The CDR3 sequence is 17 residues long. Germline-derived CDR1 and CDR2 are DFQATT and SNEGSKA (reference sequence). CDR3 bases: TGCAGTGCTAGAACGGGACAGGGGACATATAGCAATCAGCCCCAGCATTTT. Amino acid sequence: CSARTGQGTYSNQPQHF.

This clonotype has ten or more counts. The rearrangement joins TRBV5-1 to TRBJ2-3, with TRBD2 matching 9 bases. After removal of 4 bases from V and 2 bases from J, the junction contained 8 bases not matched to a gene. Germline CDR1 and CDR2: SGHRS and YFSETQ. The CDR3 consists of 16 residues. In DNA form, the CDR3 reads TGCGCCAGCAGCATTAGACTAGCGGAGTCCACAGATACGCAGTATTTT. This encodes CASSIRLAESTDTQYF.

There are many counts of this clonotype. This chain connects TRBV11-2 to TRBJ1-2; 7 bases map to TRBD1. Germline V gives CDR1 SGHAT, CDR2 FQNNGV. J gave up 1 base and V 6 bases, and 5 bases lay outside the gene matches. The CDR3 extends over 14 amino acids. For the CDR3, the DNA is TGTGCCAGCAGTCCAGGGGGGGTTAACTATGGCTACACCTTC. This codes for CASSPGGVNYGYTF.

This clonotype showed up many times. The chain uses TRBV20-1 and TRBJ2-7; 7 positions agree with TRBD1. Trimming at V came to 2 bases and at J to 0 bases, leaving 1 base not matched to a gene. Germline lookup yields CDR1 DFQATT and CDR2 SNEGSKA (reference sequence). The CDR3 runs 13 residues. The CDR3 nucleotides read TGCAGTGCTAGACGGGACAGCTCCTACGAGCAGTACGTC. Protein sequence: CSARRDSSYEQYV.

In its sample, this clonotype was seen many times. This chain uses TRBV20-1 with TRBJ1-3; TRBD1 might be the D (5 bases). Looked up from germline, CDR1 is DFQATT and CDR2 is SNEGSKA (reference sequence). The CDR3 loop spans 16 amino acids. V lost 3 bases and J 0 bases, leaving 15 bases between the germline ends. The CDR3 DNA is TGCAGTGCTAGTTGGGGCACCGAGAGCTCTGGAAACACCATATATTTT. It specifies CSASWGTESSGNTIYF.

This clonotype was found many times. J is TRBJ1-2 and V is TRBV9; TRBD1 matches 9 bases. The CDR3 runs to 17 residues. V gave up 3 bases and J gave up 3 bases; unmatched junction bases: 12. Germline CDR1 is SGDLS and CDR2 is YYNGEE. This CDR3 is CASSDSDRGEVHYGYTF. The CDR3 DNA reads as TGTGCCAGCAGCGACTCGGACAGGGGTGAGGTGCACTATGGCTACACCTTC.

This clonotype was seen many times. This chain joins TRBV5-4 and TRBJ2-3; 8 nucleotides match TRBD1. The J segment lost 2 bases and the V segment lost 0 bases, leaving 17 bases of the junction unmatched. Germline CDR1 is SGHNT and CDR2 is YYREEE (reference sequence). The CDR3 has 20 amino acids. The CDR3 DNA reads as TGTGCCAGCAGCTTGGGACAGGGGAATCTACGGACTACTTACACAGATACGCAGTATTTT. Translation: CASSLGQGNLRTTYTDTQYF.

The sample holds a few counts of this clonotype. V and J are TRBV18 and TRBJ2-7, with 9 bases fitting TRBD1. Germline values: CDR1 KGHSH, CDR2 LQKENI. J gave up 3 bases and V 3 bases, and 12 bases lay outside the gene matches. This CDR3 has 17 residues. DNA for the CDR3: TGTGCCAGCTCACCGAAGCTAACGGGACAGGGAGACTACGAGCAGTACTTC. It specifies CASSPKLTGQGDYEQYF.

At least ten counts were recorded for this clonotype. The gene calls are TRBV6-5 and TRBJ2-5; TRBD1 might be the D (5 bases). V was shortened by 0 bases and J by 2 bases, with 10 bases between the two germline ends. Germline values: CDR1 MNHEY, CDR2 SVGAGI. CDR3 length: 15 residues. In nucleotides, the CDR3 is TGTGCCAGCAGTTACTCGATGCAGGGTCAAGAGACCCAGTACTTC. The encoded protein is CASSYSMQGQETQYF.

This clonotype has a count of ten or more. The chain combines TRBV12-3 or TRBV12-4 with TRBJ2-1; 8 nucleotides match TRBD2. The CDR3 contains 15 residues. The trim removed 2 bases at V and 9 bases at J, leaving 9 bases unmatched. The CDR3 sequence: CASSLRGLGFIEQFF. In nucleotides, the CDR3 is TGTGCCAGCAGTTTAAGGGGACTAGGGTTCATTGAGCAGTTCTTC.

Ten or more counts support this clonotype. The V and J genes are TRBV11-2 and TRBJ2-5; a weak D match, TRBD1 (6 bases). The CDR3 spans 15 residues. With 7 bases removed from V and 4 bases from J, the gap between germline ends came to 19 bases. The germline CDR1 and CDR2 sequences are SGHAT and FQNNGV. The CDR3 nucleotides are TGTGCCAGCAACCAGGCAGGGGCGAGGGGAGAGACCCAGTACTTC. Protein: CASNQAGARGETQYF.

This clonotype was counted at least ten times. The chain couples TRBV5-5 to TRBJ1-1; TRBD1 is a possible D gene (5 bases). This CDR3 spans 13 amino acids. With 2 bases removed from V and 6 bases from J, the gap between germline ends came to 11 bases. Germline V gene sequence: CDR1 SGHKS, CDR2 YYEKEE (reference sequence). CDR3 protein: CASSFGTQAEAFF. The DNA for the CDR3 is TGTGCCAGCAGCTTTGGAACACAGGCTGAAGCTTTCTTT.

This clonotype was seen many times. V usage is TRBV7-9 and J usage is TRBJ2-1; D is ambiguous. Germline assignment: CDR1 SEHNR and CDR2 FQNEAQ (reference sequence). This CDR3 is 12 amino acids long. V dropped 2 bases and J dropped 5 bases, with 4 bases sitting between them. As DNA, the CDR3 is TGTGCCAGCAGCTTAATCCACAATGAGCAGTTCTTC. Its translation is CASSLIHNEQFF.

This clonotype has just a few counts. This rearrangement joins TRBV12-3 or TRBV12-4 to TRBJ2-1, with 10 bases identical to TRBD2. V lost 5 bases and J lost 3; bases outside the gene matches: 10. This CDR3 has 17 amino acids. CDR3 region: CASSILAGGGGYNEQFF. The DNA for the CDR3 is TGTGCCAGCAGTATCTTAGCGGGGGGAGGCGGCTACAATGAGCAGTTCTTC.

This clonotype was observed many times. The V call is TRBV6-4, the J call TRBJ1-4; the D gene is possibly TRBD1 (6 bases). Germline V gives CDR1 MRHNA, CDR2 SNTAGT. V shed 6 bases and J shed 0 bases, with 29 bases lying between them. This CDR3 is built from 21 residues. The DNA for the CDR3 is TGTGCCAGCAGAGACACCCCTTACACAGGGTGGGGAACTGCAACTAATGAAAAACTGTTTTTT. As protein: CASRDTPYTGWGTATNEKLFF.

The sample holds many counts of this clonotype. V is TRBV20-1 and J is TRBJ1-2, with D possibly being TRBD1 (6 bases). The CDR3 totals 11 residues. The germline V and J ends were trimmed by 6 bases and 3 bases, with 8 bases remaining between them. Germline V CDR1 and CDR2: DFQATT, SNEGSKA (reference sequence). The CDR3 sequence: CSANRDYGYTF. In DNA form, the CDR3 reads TGCAGTGCCAACAGGGACTATGGCTACACCTTC.

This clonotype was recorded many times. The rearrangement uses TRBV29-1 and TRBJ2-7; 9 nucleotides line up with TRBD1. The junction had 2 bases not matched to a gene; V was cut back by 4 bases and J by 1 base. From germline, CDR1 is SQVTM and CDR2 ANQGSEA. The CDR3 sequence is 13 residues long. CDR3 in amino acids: CSVVDRGSYEQYF. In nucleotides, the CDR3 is TGCAGCGTTGTGGACAGGGGATCCTACGAGCAGTACTTC.

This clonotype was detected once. The chain's CDR3 is CASGSWDGNTEAFF. The CDR3 coding sequence is TGCGCCAGCGGCTCATGGGATGGGAACACTGAAGCTTTCTTT. The chain employs TRBV5-1 and TRBJ1-1; D uncertain. CDR1 and CDR2 (germline): SGHRS, YFSETQ. This CDR3 has 14 residues. V was clipped by 7 bases and J by 1 base, with 14 bases between them.

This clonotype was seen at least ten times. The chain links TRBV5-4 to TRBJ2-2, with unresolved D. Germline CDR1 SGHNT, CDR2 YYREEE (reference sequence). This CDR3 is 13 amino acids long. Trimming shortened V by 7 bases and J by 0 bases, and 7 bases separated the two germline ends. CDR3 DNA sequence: TGTGCCAGCTTGGACGCGAACACCGGGGAGCTGTTTTTT. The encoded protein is CASLDANTGELFF.

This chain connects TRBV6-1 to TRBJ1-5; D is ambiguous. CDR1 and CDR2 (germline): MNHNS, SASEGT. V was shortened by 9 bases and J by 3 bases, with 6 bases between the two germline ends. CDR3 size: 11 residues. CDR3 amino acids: CARENNQPQHF. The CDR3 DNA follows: TGTGCCAGGGAGAACAATCAGCCCCAGCATTTT.